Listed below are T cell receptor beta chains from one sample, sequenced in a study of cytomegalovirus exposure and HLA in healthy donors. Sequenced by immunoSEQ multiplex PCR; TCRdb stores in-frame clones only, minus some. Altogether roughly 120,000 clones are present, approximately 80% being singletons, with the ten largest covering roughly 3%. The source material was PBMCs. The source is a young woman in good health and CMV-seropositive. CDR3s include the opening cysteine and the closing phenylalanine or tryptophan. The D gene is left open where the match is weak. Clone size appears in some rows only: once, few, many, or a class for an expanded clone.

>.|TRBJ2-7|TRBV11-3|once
TGTGCCAGCAGCTTAGTGGGGGCCGCCTACGAGCAGTACTTC
CASSLVGAAYEQYF
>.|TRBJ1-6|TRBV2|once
TGTGCCAGCAGTGAAGAAACACCGAATAATTCACCCCTCCACTTT
CASSEETPNNSPLHF
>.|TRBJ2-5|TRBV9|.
TGTGCCAGCAATCGGGGAATCAACCAAGAGACCCAGTACTTC
CASNRGINQETQYF
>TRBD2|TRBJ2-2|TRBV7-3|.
TGTGCCAGCAGCCAGACTAGCGGGGGGCCGAACACCGGGGAGCTGTTTTTT
CASSQTSGGPNTGELFF
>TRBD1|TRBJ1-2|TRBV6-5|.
TGTGCCAGCAGTACAATGGGACAGAACTATGGCTACACCTTC
CASSTMGQNYGYTF
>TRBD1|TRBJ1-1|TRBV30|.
TGTGCCTGTAGACAGGGACGGAACACTGAAGCTTTCTTT
CACRQGRNTEAFF
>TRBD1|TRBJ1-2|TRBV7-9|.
TGTTCCAGCAGCTTCTCGGGACAGGGGGCAATCTATGGCTACACCTTC
CSSSFSGQGAIYGYTF
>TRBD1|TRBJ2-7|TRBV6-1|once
TGTGCCAGCAGCGACCGAGAGGGGGCTTCCTACGAGCAGTACTTC
CASSDREGASYEQYF
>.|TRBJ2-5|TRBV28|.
TGTGCCAGCAGTTCTCGGAGAGAGACCCAGTACTTC
CASSSRRETQYF
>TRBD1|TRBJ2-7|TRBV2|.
TGTGCCAGCACAGGGGGAGCCTACGAGCAGTACTTC
CASTGGAYEQYF
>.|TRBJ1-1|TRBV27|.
TGTGCCAGCAGTTTATCCGGGGAGGGGACTGAAGCTTTCTTT
CASSLSGEGTEAFF
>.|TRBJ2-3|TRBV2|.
TGTGCCAGCAGCCAGGGGCAGAACAGGGCAGATACGCAGTATTTT
CASSQGQNRADTQYF
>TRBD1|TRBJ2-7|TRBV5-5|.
TGTGCCAGCAGCTTGAAGTCGCAGGGGGCGTACGAGCAGTACTTC
CASSLKSQGAYEQYF
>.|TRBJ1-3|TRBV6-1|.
TGTGCCAGCAGGAGCGGGGCAGTCCTTGGAAACACCATATATTTT
CASRSGAVLGNTIYF
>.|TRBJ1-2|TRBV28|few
TGTGCCAGCATCGAGGTGGGGGACAACCTACAGGGCTACACCTTC
CASIEVGDNLQGYTF
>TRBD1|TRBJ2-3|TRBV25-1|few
TGTGCCAGCAGTGAGGACAGGGGGACAGATACGCAGTATTTT
CASSEDRGTDTQYF
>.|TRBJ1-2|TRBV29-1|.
TGCAGCGTTCAAACAGGGTCTAACTATGGCTACACCTTC
CSVQTGSNYGYTF
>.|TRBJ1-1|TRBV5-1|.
TGCGCCAGCAGCTTGGTGGGCAGGGGTGCTATTGTGAACACTGAAGCTTTCTTT
CASSLVGRGAIVNTEAFF
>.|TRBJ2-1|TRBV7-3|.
TGTGCCAGCAGTCTCCGGGGGAGTTACAATGAGCAGTTCTTC
CASSLRGSYNEQFF
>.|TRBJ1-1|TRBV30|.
TGTGCCTGGACCCTACGGAGGAATGAAGCTTTCTTT
CAWTLRRNEAFF
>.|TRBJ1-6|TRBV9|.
TGTGCCAGCAGCGAAGGGGGCTCCTATAATTCACCCCTCCACTTT
CASSEGGSYNSPLHF
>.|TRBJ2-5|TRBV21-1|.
TGTGCCAGCACCGGGGACAGGGCTCAAGAGACCCAGTACTTC
CASTGDRAQETQYF
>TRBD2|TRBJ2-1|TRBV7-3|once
TGTGCCAGCAGCCCCCGAACTAGCGGGGGGTCTGAGCAGTTCTTC
CASSPRTSGGSEQFF
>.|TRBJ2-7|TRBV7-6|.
TGTGCCAGCAGCCTGGGGCAGAACGAGCAGTACTTC
CASSLGQNEQYF
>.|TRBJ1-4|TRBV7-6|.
TGTGCCAGCAGCCAGCAGGTCCTACAAAATGAAAAACTGTTTTTT
CASSQQVLQNEKLFF
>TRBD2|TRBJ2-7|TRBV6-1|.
TGTGCCAGCAGTACACTAGCGGGCAGCTCCTACGAGCAGTACTTC
CASSTLAGSSYEQYF
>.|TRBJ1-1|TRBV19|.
TGTGCCAGTAGTCCCGGAGGGGCTTACACTGAAGCTTTCTTT
CASSPGGAYTEAFF
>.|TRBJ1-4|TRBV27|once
TGTGCCAGTAAGGACACATGGGCAACTAATGAAAAACTGTTTTTT
CASKDTWATNEKLFF
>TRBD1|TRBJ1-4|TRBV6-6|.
TGTGCCAGCAGTTACAGACAGGGGGCAAGAGAAAAACTGTTTTTT
CASSYRQGAREKLFF
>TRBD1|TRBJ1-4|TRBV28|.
TGTGCCAGCAGGGCGGACAGGATTGGTGAAAAACTGTTTTTT
CASRADRIGEKLFF
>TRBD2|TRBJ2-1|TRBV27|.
TGTGCCAGCAGTCCAAGGACGGGAGGTGAGCAGTTCTTC
CASSPRTGGEQFF
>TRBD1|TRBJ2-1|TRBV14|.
TGTGCCAGCAGCCGACTACAGGGGGCGGCGAGTACCCAGTTCTTC
CASSRLQGAASTQFF
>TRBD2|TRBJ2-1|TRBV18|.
TGTGCCAGCTCACCCACTAGCGGGGATGAGCAGTTCTTC
CASSPTSGDEQFF
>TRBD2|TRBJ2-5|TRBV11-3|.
TGTGCCAGCAGCCGTAGAGGTGAGCGGAGAGCGGGGGGGGGAGAGACCCAGTACTTC
CASSRRGERRAGGGETQYF
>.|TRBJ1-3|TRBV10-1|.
TGCGCCACCTCGAGAGGGTCCGGAAACACCATATATTTT
CATSRGSGNTIYF
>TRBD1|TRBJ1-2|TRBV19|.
TGTGCCAGTAGCCGACAGGGGGCTAACTATGGCTACACCTTC
CASSRQGANYGYTF
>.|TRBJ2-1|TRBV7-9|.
TGTGCCAGCAGCCACCAGGGAGGCGAGCAGTTCTTC
CASSHQGGEQFF
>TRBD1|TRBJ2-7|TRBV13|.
TGTGCCAGCAGCTTACAGACAGGGCACGAGCAGTACTTC
CASSLQTGHEQYF
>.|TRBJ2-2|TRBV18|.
TGTGCCAGCGTCAGGGATTTGGGCACCGGGGAGCTGTTTTTT
CASVRDLGTGELFF
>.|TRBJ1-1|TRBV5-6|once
TGTGCCAGCAGTTTACAAGGGAGCACTGAAGCTTTCTTT
CASSLQGSTEAFF
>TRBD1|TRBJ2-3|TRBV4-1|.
TGCGCCAGCAGCCACTTGGACAGGGAAACAGATACGCAGTATTTT
CASSHLDRETDTQYF
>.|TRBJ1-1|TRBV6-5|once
TGTGCCAGCAGTTACTCGTCGGAGGCCAACACTGAAGCTTTCTTT
CASSYSSEANTEAFF
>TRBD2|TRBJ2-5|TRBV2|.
TGTGCCAGCAGGGGGGGGACTAGCGTGGAGACCCAGTACTTC
CASRGGTSVETQYF
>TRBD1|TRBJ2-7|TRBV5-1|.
TGCGCCAGCAGCTTGGTCGGGACAGATTACGAGCAGTACTTC
CASSLVGTDYEQYF
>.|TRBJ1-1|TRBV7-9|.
TGTGCCAGCAGCTCGAGGGTCGAGAACACTGAAGCTTTCTTT
CASSSRVENTEAFF
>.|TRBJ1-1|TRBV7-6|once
TGTGCCAGCAGCCCCTGGCCGCATGGTGAAGCTTTCTTT
CASSPWPHGEAFF
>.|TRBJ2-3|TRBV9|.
TGTGCCAGCAGCGTAGAGGGGACAATGGATACGCAGTATTTT
CASSVEGTMDTQYF
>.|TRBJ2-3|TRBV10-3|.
TGTGCCATCACTGAAGGTCTTAGCGCATACACAGATACGCAGTATTTT
CAITEGLSAYTDTQYF
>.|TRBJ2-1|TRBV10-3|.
TGTGCCATCAGTGAGTCGGGGGGGGCCTCCTACAATGAGCAGTTCTTC
CAISESGGASYNEQFF
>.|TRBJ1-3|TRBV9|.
TGTGCCAGCAGCATTCAAGACACCGACACCATATATTTT
CASSIQDTDTIYF
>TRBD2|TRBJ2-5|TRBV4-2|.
TGTGCCAGCAGCGCTAAGCGGGGGGGACAAGAGACCCAGTACTTC
CASSAKRGGQETQYF
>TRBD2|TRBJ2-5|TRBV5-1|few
TGCGCCAGCAGCTTGGAATTCCTAGCGGGGGGGAAGGAGACCCAGTACTTC
CASSLEFLAGGKETQYF
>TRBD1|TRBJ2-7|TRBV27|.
TGTGCCAGCAGTTTCTCACCAGGGGGCTACGAGCAGTACTTC
CASSFSPGGYEQYF
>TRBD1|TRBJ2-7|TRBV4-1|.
TGCGCCAGCAGCCAAGGACAGGGGGCTGGTGAGCAGTACTTC
CASSQGQGAGEQYF
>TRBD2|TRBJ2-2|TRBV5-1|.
TGCGCCAGCAGCGACGGGACTAGCGGGGGGGCTGTCGGGGAGCTGTTTTTT
CASSDGTSGGAVGELFF
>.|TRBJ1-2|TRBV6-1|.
TGTGCCAGCAGTGAATGGGGGCTTGACTATGGCTACACCTTC
CASSEWGLDYGYTF